These 6 T cell receptor beta chains were all obtained from the same sample, sequenced in a study of sequential checkpoint blockade in melanoma. The sample's treatment: randomized to nivolumab then ipilimumab (arm A) or the reverse (arm B). Sequenced by immunoSEQ multiplex PCR; TCRdb stores in-frame clones only, minus some. This sample yields over 10,000 clones, of which 82% are seen a single time; about 30% belongs to the top ten. The sample consisted of CD8+ T cells sorted from blood (inferred from file names), taken from a patient given nivolumab and ipilimumab in sequence. These receptors were collected from a human donor with melanoma.

The chain carries TRBV7-9 and TRBJ2-5, with a possible D match to TRBD1 (6 bases). Trimming shortened V by 3 bases and J by 5 bases, and 13 bases separated the two germline ends. Germline V CDR1 and CDR2: SEHNR, FQNEAQ (reference sequence). The CDR3 is made up of 14 amino acids. CDR3 in amino acids: CASSFTGSNETQYF. CDR3 sequence (DNA): TGTGCCAGCAGCTTTACAGGGAGCAATGAGACCCAGTACTTC.

In its sample, this clone was seen once. This chain links TRBV4-1 with TRBJ1-1, with 12 bases lining up with TRBD1. The V segment lost 3 bases and the J segment 6 bases; nucleotides outside the gene matches: 14. The CDR3 sequence is 18 residues long. Germline V gene data show CDR1 as MGHRA and CDR2 as YSYEKL. The CDR3 sequence is CASSHTIPGQGAFAEAFF. In nucleotides, the CDR3 is TGCGCCAGCAGCCACACCATACCGGGACAGGGGGCTTTCGCTGAAGCTTTCTTT.

The genes are TRBV12-5 and TRBJ2-5; no clear D. The J call is in doubt because the DNA end fits TRBJ2-7 better. There are 10 residues in the CDR3. Per germline, CDR1 LGHNT and CDR2 FRNRAP. The CDR3 DNA follows: TGTGCTAGTGGCCTGTACGAGCAGTACTTC. This encodes CASGLYEQYF.

J is TRBJ1-5 and V is TRBV27; 10 nucleotides line up with TRBD1. Germline V gives CDR1 MNHEY, CDR2 SMNVEV (reference sequence). The CDR3 is 14 residues long. With 6 bases clipped from V and 6 bases from J, the junction kept 5 bases outside the gene matches. CDR3 region: CASSLGQGIQPQHF. The DNA of the CDR3 is TGTGCCAGCAGCCTGGGACAGGGGATTCAGCCCCAGCATTTT.

This chain connects TRBV5-4 to TRBJ2-5; 13 bases match TRBD2. The V gene's germline CDR1 is SGHNT and CDR2 YYREEE (reference sequence). With 2 bases clipped from V and 2 bases from J, the junction kept 15 bases outside the gene matches. This CDR3 comprises 20 residues. In nucleotides, the CDR3 is TGTGCCAGCAGCTTTCCCCCTCTGACTAGCGGGGGGCCCAATCAAGAGACCCAGTACTTC. It specifies CASSFPPLTSGGPNQETQYF.

V and J are TRBV7-9 and TRBJ2-1, with D possibly being TRBD2 (5 bases). The germline gives CDR1 SEHNR, CDR2 FQNEAQ (reference sequence). This CDR3 is built from 14 residues. Trimming left V 4 bases short and J 5 bases short, with 12 bases between. As DNA, the CDR3 is TGTGCCAGCAGCTCCCCCGGACTGAACAATGAGCAGTTCTTC. The encoded protein is CASSSPGLNNEQFF. Complete variable domain (other parts from reference TRBV7-9 and TRBJ2-1): DTGVSQNPRHKITKRGQNVTFRCDPISEHNRLYWYRQTLGQGPEFLTYFQNEAQLEKSRLLSDRFSAERPKGSFSTLEIQRTEQGDSAMYLCASSSPGLNNEQFFGPGTRLTVL.